This T cell receptor beta chain was obtained from a study of CD8 T cells in ankylosing spondylitis. General observations from the study: There was a TCR beta motif, made of eight highly homologous variants, that appeared characteristic of ankylosing spondylitis blood. Disease-linked clones bore a CD8+ phenotype and were relatively rare in peripheral blood. Reportedly, significant enrichment of disease-linked clones occurred in matched ankylosing spondylitis synovial fluid.

Libraries of TCR beta came from quantitative 5'-RACE with molecular barcodes. TCRdb independently ran MiXCR on the 5' RACE reads; one entry per CDR3 protein. The sample shows under 300,000 distinct CDR3 sequences, 15% to 20% of them seen only once. The CDR3 loop spans 16 amino acids. Trimming removed 1 base at V and 8 bases at J, with 18 bases between. In germline, CDR1 is LGHNA, CDR2 YSLEER. This clonotype showed up just a few times. Its antigen is not identified. This chain uses TRBV4-3 with TRBJ2-4; D is perhaps TRBD2 (7 bases). The material sequenced was blood, either unsorted or a sorted T cell fraction (not recorded which). This TCR was recovered from a male donor with ankylosing spondylitis or in good health (not recorded which). Here the CDR3 reads CASSQGSGRGGDIQYF. The CDR3 coding sequence is TGCGCCAGCAGCCAAGGCAGCGGTAGAGGGGGGGACATTCAGTACTTC.